A selection of T cell receptor beta chains follows, all from one sample in a study of glioma-infiltrating T cells after dendritic cell vaccination. Sequenced by immunoSEQ multiplex PCR; TCRdb stores in-frame clones only, minus some. The table shows tens of thousands of clones, with approximately 85% occurring only once. The sample in question was blood, obtained before dendritic cell vaccination. The receptors here all came from a human donor with glioblastoma. Each CDR3 is given with its conserved first and last residue. D genes are given only for firm matches. Rows may omit the clone size; those that give it use once, few, many or a size class.

clone_size j_call d_call v_call cdr3_nt cdr3_aa
. TRBJ2-3 . TRBV7-9 TGTGCCAGCAGCTTCCCAGGGACTAGCACAGATACGCAGTATTTT CASSFPGTSTDTQYF
. TRBJ2-3 . TRBV7-7 TGTGCTAGCAGTTCTACAGGAAACACAGATACGCAGTATTTT CASSSTGNTDTQYF
. TRBJ1-2 . TRBV4-1 TGCGCCAGCAGCCAATTAAGGGGTAGTAGGGATGGCTACACCTTC CASSQLRGSRDGYTF
once TRBJ1-3 . TRBV7-8 TGTGCCAGCAGCTTAGACAGTGGAATTAACTCTGGAAACACCATATATTTT CASSLDSGINSGNTIYF
. TRBJ2-7 . TRBV18 TGTGCCAGCTCACCCGACAGCAATAGGGACGAGCAGTACTTC CASSPDSNRDEQYF
once TRBJ1-2 . TRBV5-1 TGCGCCAGCAGCTTGGGGGGGGTTCTTGGCTACACCTTC CASSLGGVLGYTF
. TRBJ1-5 . TRBV9 TGTGCCAGCAGCGTAGAGGCGGAAAATAGCAATCAGCCCCAGCATTTT CASSVEAENSNQPQHF
once TRBJ1-5 TRBD1 TRBV15 TGTGCCACCAGCAGAGGTCCCGGGACAGGGGGTCGTGGCAATCAGCCCCAGCATTTT CATSRGPGTGGRGNQPQHF
. TRBJ2-2 TRBD1 TRBV18 TGTGCCAGCTCACAGCTAGACAGGGCGCCCTCGAACACCGGGGAGCTGTTTTTT CASSQLDRAPSNTGELFF
. TRBJ2-6 . TRBV6-1 TGTGCCAGCAGTGAACTTGTTCGGAGACCTGGGGCCAACGTCCTGACTTTC CASSELVRRPGANVLTF
. TRBJ1-4 . TRBV7-9 TGTGCCAGCAGGGGCACAGAGTTGGCGAATGAAAAACTGTTTTTT CASRGTELANEKLFF
. TRBJ2-6 TRBD1 TRBV2 TGTGCCAGCCGACCCGGGACAGGGGGCAACGTCCTGACTTTC CASRPGTGGNVLTF
. TRBJ2-2 TRBD2 TRBV13 TGTGCCAGCAGCCCCGTACTCGGGGGGACCGGGGAGCTGTTTTTT CASSPVLGGTGELFF
. TRBJ1-2 TRBD1 TRBV27 TGTGCCAGCAGTTTGTCGGGACAGATGCATGGCTACACCTTC CASSLSGQMHGYTF
. TRBJ1-5 . TRBV30 TGTGCCTGGAGTCCGGGTCTCAATCAGCCCCAGCATTTT CAWSPGLNQPQHF
. TRBJ1-2 . TRBV9 TGTGCCAGCAGCGTAGCCCCGGTGGGGGGGGGCTATGGCTACACCTTC CASSVAPVGGGYGYTF
. TRBJ2-2 TRBD1 TRBV30 TGTGCCTGGAACGGCCGTGGACAGGGGGCATTCGGCGGGGAGCTGTTTTTT CAWNGRGQGAFGGELFF
once TRBJ2-3 . TRBV6-6 TGTGCCAGCAGTTTCGCGGATACGCAGTATTTT CASSFADTQYF
. TRBJ2-7 . TRBV11-2 TGTGCCAGCAGCTTAGTCAACGAGCAGTACTTC CASSLVNEQYF
. TRBJ2-5 TRBD2 TRBV7-7 TGTGCTAGCAGCTTAGTCCGGCTAGCGGGGGGTAAAGAGACCCAGTACTTC CASSLVRLAGGKETQYF
. TRBJ1-2 . TRBV28 TGTGCCAGCAGCCAGAGGAGGGGAAAGTATGGCTACACCTTC CASSQRRGKYGYTF
few TRBJ2-5 TRBD2 TRBV15 TGTGCCACCAGCGGGTCCCCCCCCGCGGGGGGGCGAGAGACCCAGTACTTC CATSGSPPAGGRETQYF
. TRBJ2-5 . TRBV4-1 TGCGCCAGCAGACCCATACTGGGGCGGAATAGGGAGACCCAGTACTTC CASRPILGRNRETQYF
. TRBJ2-2 . TRBV2 TGTGCCAGCCGGGGGGCTAGCCCGAACACCGGGGAGCTGTTTTTT CASRGASPNTGELFF
. TRBJ2-7 TRBD2 TRBV7-8 TGTGCCAGCAGCTTAGTCTATCCGGGACTAGCGGGCTACGAGCAGTACTTC CASSLVYPGLAGYEQYF
. TRBJ1-6 . TRBV19 TGTGCCAGTAGTAACAACCAGGGCTCACCCCTCCACTTT CASSNNQGSPLHF
. TRBJ2-1 . TRBV10-1 TGCGCCAGCAGTGCGGCAGGGGTCAATGAGCAGTTCTTC CASSAAGVNEQFF
. TRBJ1-1 . TRBV5-1 TGCGCCAGCAGCACGACAGGCCTGAACACTGAAGCTTTCTTT CASSTTGLNTEAFF
. TRBJ2-7 TRBD1 TRBV2 TGTGCCAGCAGTGGGAACAGGGGCGGATCCTACGAGCAGTACTTC CASSGNRGGSYEQYF
. TRBJ1-2 . TRBV5-1 TGCGCCAGCAGCCAAACGAACAGGGCCGGCTACACCTTC CASSQTNRAGYTF
. TRBJ2-2 TRBD2 TRBV6-6 TGTGCCAGTTGTTCCGGGACTAGCTCCGGGGAGCTGTTTTTT CASCSGTSSGELFF
. TRBJ2-5 . TRBV20-1 TGCAGTGCTACTAGTATAGAGACCCAGTACTTC CSATSIETQYF
. TRBJ2-5 . TRBV28 TGTGCCAGCAGTTCTCATGCGGCCCCCACCGTAGAGACCCAGTACTTC CASSSHAAPTVETQYF
few TRBJ1-5 . TRBV19 TGTGCCAGTAGTAGGGGCAGGGTAGGCAATCAGCCCCAGCATTTT CASSRGRVGNQPQHF
. TRBJ1-6 . TRBV7-9 TGTGCCAGCAGCTTAGTGGGGGGATTTAGAAATTCACCCCTCCACTTT CASSLVGGFRNSPLHF
. TRBJ1-5 TRBD1 TRBV2 TGTGCCAGCACCATACATTTTGGACAGGGGTATAGCAATCAGCCCCAGCATTTT CASTIHFGQGYSNQPQHF
few TRBJ2-3 TRBD1 TRBV7-2 TGTGCCAGCAGCGCCAGACAGGGGGCAGATACGCAGTATTTT CASSARQGADTQYF
. TRBJ2-7 TRBD1 TRBV5-1 TGCGCCAGCAGCCTGACAGGGGAGAAGTACTTC CASSLTGEKYF
. TRBJ1-4 . TRBV6-1 TGTGCCAGCAGCCCCGGGAGGAAGGGAGAAAAACTGTTTTTT CASSPGRKGEKLFF
few TRBJ2-3 . TRBV7-2 TGTGCCAGCAGCTCGTCCGGGATCAGCCAGTATTTT CASSSSGISQYF
. TRBJ2-2 TRBD1 TRBV6-4 TGTGCCAGCAGCTCAGGACAGGGGGCAACCGGGGAGCTGTTTTTT CASSSGQGATGELFF
. TRBJ2-7 . TRBV7-7 TGTGCTAGCAGCCCAATCAGGTCGTACGAGCAGTACTTC CASSPIRSYEQYF
. TRBJ2-5 . TRBV30 TGTGCCTGGAGTGGGGCGGGGGCCCCCGATTGGGTCCAGTACTTC CAWSGAGAPDWVQYF
. TRBJ2-7 . TRBV6-9 TGTGCCAGGTTGAGGACGGGACACTACGAGCAGTACTTC CARLRTGHYEQYF
. TRBJ2-7 . TRBV11-2 TGTGCCAGCAGCCCCTTTACTACCTACGAGCAGTACTTC CASSPFTTYEQYF
. TRBJ2-7 TRBD2 TRBV11-2 TGTGCCAGCAGCCAGGGACTAGATCGCGAGCAGTACTTC CASSQGLDREQYF
. TRBJ1-1 . TRBV10-1 TGCGCCAGCAGTGACCACAGGGCTGAAGCTTTCTTT CASSDHRAEAFF
. TRBJ1-1 . TRBV5-1 TGCGCCAGCGGACAGACGCTGAACACTGAAGCTTTCTTT CASGQTLNTEAFF
few TRBJ2-7 . TRBV5-4 TGTGCCAGCAGCTTCCAGCGGAGCATGAACTACGAGCAGTACTTC CASSFQRSMNYEQYF
. TRBJ2-5 . TRBV2 TGTGCCAGCAGCCAGACAGGTCAAGAGACCCAGTACTTC CASSQTGQETQYF
. TRBJ1-3 . TRBV5-8 TGTGCCAGCACCCCAGGCGGAAACACCATATATTTT CASTPGGNTIYF
. TRBJ2-7 . TRBV6-1 TGTGCCAGCAGTGAGACTCTAGGTCGTCCCGAGCAGTACTTC CASSETLGRPEQYF
. TRBJ1-2 . TRBV9 TGTGCCAGCAGCGTAAACCCTACGGATGGCTACACCTTC CASSVNPTDGYTF